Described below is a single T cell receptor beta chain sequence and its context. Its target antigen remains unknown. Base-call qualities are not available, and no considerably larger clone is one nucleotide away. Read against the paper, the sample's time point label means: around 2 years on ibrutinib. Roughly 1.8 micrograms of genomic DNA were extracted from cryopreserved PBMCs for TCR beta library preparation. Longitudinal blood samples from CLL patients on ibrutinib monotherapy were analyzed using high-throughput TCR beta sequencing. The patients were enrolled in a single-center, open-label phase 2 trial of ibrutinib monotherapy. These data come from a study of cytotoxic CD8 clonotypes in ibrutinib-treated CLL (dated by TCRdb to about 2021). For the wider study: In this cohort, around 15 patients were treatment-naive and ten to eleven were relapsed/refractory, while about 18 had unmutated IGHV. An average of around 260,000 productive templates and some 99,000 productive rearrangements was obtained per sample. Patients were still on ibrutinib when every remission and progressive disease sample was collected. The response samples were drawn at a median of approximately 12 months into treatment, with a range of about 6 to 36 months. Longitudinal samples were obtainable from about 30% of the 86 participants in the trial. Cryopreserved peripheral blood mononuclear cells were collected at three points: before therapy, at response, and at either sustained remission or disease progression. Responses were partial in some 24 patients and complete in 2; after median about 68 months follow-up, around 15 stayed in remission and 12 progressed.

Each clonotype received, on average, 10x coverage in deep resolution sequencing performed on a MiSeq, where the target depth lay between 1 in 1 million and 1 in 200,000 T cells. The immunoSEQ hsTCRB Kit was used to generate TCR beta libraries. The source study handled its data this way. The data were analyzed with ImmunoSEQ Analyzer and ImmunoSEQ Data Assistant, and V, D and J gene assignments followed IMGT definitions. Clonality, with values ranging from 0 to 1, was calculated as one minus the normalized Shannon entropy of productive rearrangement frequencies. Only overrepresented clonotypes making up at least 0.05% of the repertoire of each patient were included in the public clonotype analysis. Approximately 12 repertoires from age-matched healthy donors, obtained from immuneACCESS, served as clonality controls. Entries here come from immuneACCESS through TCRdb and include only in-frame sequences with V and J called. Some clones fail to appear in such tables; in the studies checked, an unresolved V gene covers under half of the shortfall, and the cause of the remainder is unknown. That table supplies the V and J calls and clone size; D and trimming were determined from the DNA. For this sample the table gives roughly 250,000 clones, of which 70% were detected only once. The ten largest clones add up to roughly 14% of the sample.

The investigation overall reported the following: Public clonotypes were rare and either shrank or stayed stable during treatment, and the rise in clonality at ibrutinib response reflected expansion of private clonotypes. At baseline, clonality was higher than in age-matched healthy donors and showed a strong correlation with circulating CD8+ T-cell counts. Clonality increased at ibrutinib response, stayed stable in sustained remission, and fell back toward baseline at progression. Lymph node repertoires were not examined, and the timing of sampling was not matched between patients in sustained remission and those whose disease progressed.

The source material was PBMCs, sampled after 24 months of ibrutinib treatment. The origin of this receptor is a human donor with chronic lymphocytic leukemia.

The CDR3 amino acid sequence is: CASSLAQGLLNEQFF. The DNA sequence is as follows: TGTGCCAGCAGCTTAGCGCAGGGACTCCTCAATGAGCAGTTCTTC. The V gene is TRBV7-9 and the J gene is TRBJ2-1, with a weak D call of TRBD2 (6 bases match). The germline V gene (reference sequence) gives CDR1 as SEHNR and CDR2 as FQNEAQ. Measured from the cysteine to the phenylalanine, the CDR3 is 15 residues long. The sequence is cut down to CDR3 DNA, 45 bases in frame from base 1. The junction shows trimming of 0 bases on V and 6 bases on J, plus 12 bases between the germline ends.